This T cell receptor (beta chain) was sequenced in a study of shared clonotypes between healthy human individuals (dated by TCRdb to the early 2020s). Describing the broader study: A few men and two women, aged 18 to 49 years, made up the cohort. For each donor, three plates each were used for CD4 naive and CD4 memory, two plates were used for CD8 naive, and one plate was used for CD8 memory. To estimate repertoire size and how much clonotype sharing occurs between individuals, the study deeply sequenced the blood TCR repertoires of several healthy adults. Different laboratories and diverse techniques were used to prepare libraries and sequence TCR repertoires, to increase sequencing depth and limit assay-specific biases. Leukapheresis yielded between about 0.94 and 10 billion PBMCs per donor. The investigation overall reported the following: Clonotypes shared by all four sorted-subset donors showed higher generation probabilities than non-shared clonotypes. Sampling was restricted to blood, and TCR repertoires in tissue are likely to differ from TCR repertoires in blood. Estimated clonotype richness was generally larger for naive than for memory subsets. Sharing across four donors was observed for approximately 4.6% of naive CD4, over 3% of naive CD8, 2.3% of memory CD4, and approximately 0.41% of memory CD8 clonotypes. Rarefaction of sorted-subset datasets indicated incomplete sequencing despite the large sequencing depth. The genetic and exposure-history diversity represented was limited by the small number of donors. Pairwise subsampling led to the expectation that sequencing depth would affect the degree of clonotype sharing among donors.

The V and J ends are trimmed by 3 bases and 1 base, leaving 7 bases between them. CDR3 length: 13 amino acids, cysteine to phenylalanine. The CDR3 DNA has 39 bases and is translated from base 1. As encoded in the germline V gene, CDR1 is MDHEN while CDR2 is SYDVKM. Using the deep immunoSEQ assay, TCR CDR3 regions were amplified from genomic DNA by multiplex PCR. Extracted genomic DNA from each cell subset was spread evenly across all wells of several immunoSEQ 96-well plates, with each plate serving as a replicate. Each replicate PCR for sorted subsets received about 0.2 ug genomic DNA, equal to around 32,000 T cell genomes. The purified libraries were quantified using a Qubit 3.0 fluorometer, sized with a Bioanalyzer 2100, and then quantified again using the KAPA Library Quantification kit. Each immunoSEQ 96-well plate was sequenced on its own single-read 150-cycle Illumina NextSeq 550 flow cell. The published analysis was carried out like this. Because only junctional sequences without quality scores were contained in the immunoSEQ output, filtering matching that applied to full-length reads could not be performed. To assign V/J genes and CDR3, sequences were annotated using PyIR, a Python wrapper for IgBLAST v1.9, with IMGT germline references. Reads were removed for weak V/J assignments (E-value above 1e-6), missing CDR3, stop codons, out-of-frame junctions, or ambiguous translated residues. V3J clonotypes were defined as sequences sharing the same inferred V gene, J gene, and CDR3 amino acid sequence. The percentage overlap between two repertoires was calculated by dividing the number of shared unique clonotypes by the size of the smaller repertoire. Three approaches were used to assess repertoire richness: RTK rarefaction, the Chao1 estimator, and Recon v2.1 estimates of unobserved clonotypes. Generation probabilities for all TCRbeta clonotypes obtained by the gDNA method from a handful of donors were computed using OLGA. This immuneACCESS table, as held by TCRdb, lists in-frame sequences with V and J called but not all clones. Of the missing ones, under half trace to an unresolved V gene in checked studies; the others have no known cause. That table furnishes V, J and clone size, whereas the DNA furnished D and trimming. The sample table lists millions of clones, roughly 94% of them with a count of one. Clones ranked in the top ten supply 0.85% to 1.2% of the sample.

A remark on this clone: Its antigen is not yet known. Per-base quality was not reported, and no clone a single base away is much larger than it. Other DNA sequences within the sample encode an identical CDR3.

CD8 naive samples were CD45RO-negative cells positively selected for CCR7, giving a CD45RA+CCR7+ population that excluded TemRA cells. The donors were healthy, HIV-negative adults with no recently reported acute infections or vaccinations. Only Caucasian adults living in Nashville, Tennessee, USA were represented among the donors. After blood collection by leukapheresis, PBMCs were isolated using Ficoll-Histopaque density gradient centrifugation and then cryopreserved in the vapor phase of liquid nitrogen. Analytical flow cytometry was used to check the purity and quantity of every magnetically sorted T cell population. Genomic DNA was isolated from every sorted fraction and measured by UV absorbance on a Nanodrop 2000c.

Rearrangement joined TRBV28 to TRBJ2-7; no D gene is confidently identified. Source material: naive CD8+ T cells sorted from blood. Taken with the paper, the label for cell subset or site translates to: CD45RA+CCR7+. The source of this sequence is a man between 18 and 29 years old in good health. This receptor carries the CDR3 CASSLGISYEQYF. The bases are TGTGCCAGCAGTTTGGGCATATCCTACGAGCAGTACTTC. The full variable domain, with segments outside the CDR3 supplied by the reference TRBV28 and TRBJ2-7 proteins, appears as DVKVTQSSRYLVKRTGEKVFLECVQDMDHENMFWYRQDPGLGLRLIYFSYDVKMKEKGDIPEGYSVSREKKERFSLILESASTNQTSMYLCASSLGISYEQYFGPGTRLTVT.